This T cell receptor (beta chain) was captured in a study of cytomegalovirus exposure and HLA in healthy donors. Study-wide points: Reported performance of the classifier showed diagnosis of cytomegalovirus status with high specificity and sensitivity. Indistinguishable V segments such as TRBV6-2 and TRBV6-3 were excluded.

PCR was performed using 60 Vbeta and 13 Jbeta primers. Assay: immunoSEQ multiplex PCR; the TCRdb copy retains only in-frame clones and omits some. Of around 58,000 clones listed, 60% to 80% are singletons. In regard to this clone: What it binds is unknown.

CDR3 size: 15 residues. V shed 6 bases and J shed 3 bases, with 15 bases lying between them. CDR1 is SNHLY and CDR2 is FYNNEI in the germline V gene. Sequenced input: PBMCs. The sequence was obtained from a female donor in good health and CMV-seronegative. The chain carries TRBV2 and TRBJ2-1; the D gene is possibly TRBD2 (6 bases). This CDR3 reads CASREGTPFYNEQFF. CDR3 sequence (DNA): TGTGCCAGCAGAGAGGGGACTCCATTCTACAATGAGCAGTTCTTC.